The entry below gives a single TCR beta chain sequence along with its context. The antigen it recognizes is unknown. Base qualities are not at hand, and no much larger clone is one base apart. This sample is part of a study of cytomegalovirus exposure and HLA in healthy donors (dated by TCRdb to about 2017). General notes on the study: According to a later analysis, the 110 or so validation repertoires were produced on the same platform as the approximately 610 repertoires of the first cohort. The study aimed to test whether cataloging public T cell receptors could reveal signatures of past pathogen exposure. A separate validation cohort of about 110 different subjects was used in addition to the roughly 620-subject first cohort. High-throughput TCR immunosequencing, statistical association of individual TCRs with disease status, and machine learning were combined to predict cytomegalovirus infection status. The paper as a whole reports these results and caveats: It was suggested by the authors that the approach could potentially be generalized to other disease states and immunological phenotypes. Most TCR sequences were seen in very few donors, while some public TCRs were found in many individuals. The validation cohort had no HLA typing available for a later analysis, so co-occurrence within that cohort was assessed over all 130 or so repertoires. In both the original and validation cohorts, the classifier was reported to diagnose cytomegalovirus status with high specificity and sensitivity. The study listed 150 to 200 TCR beta chains as associated with cytomegalovirus. In vitro tests confirmed that three of the cytomegalovirus-associated TCR beta chains recognize cytomegalovirus antigens. Of the cluster scores, roughly 95% were above 0 in a later analysis, which found that TCRs clustered in the first cohort also tended to co-occur in the approximately 130 validation repertoires.

The donors were included in the validation cohort of 90 to 150 subjects, a group kept apart from the roughly 670-subject first cohort. The library came from the immunoSEQ multiplex PCR assay. The published analysis was carried out like this. A statistical classification framework was developed to diagnose cytomegalovirus status using the catalog of TCR beta chain sequences. The source is immuneACCESS, and TCRdb retained only in-frame sequences with V and J called. Part of the clones is not carried over; for the studies checked, unresolved V genes explain less than half of this, and the remainder is unexplained. That table supplies the V and J calls and clone size; D and trimming were determined from the DNA. Here the sample has about 250,000 clones; approximately 84% occur a single time. Jointly, the top ten make up more than 10% of the sample. At the junction V is shortened by 5 bases and J by 2 bases, with 4 bases in between. CDR1 SEHNR and CDR2 FQNEAQ were looked up in the germline V gene (reference sequence). There are 11 amino acids in the CDR3, from cysteine to phenylalanine inclusive. The retained sequence is limited to the CDR3, 33 bases, with the frame set at the first base.

The clonotype originates from a man between 18 and 29 years old in good health and CMV-seropositive. The V and J segments used are TRBV7-9 and TRBJ2-7, with the D gene not confidently named. Sequenced input: PBMCs. CDR3 region: CASSGTYEQYF. The sequenced DNA: TGTGCCAGCAGCGGCACCTACGAGCAGTACTTC. With all but the CDR3 taken from the reference TRBV7-9 and TRBJ2-7 genes, the full variable domain is: DTGVSQNPRHKITKRGQNVTFRCDPISEHNRLYWYRQTLGQGPEFLTYFQNEAQLEKSRLLSDRFSAERPKGSFSTLEIQRTEQGDSAMYLCASSGTYEQYFGPGTRLTVT.